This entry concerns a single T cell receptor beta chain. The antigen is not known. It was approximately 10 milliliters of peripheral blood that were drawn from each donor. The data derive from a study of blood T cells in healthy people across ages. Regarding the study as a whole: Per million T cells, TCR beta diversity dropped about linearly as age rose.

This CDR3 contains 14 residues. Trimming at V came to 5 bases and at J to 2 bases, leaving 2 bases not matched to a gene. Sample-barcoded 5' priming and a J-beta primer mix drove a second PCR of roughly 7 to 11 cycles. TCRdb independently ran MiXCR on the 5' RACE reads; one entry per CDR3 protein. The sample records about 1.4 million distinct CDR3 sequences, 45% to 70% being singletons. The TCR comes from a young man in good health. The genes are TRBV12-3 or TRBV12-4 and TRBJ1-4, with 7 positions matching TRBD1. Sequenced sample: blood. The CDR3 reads CASSIQGTNEKLFF. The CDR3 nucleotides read TGTGCCAGCAGTATACAGGGGACTAATGAAAAACTGTTTTTT.